This T cell receptor (beta chain) is drawn from a study of blood T cell repertoires in COVID-19. Sequenced by immunoSEQ multiplex PCR; TCRdb stores in-frame clones only, minus some. The data show 330,000 or so clones, with roughly nine tenths seen just once and approximately 18% held by the top ten. Germline V gene sequence: CDR1 SNHLY, CDR2 FYNNEI. Trimming took 10 bases from V and 1 from J; bases not matched to a gene: 11. CDR3 length: 16 amino acids. The clonotype originates from a woman aged 25-40 years who had recovered from COVID-19. The specimen was PBMCs or T cells enriched from blood (not recorded which). V is TRBV2 and J is TRBJ2-7, with 12 bases fitting TRBD2. The CDR3 sequence is CAIRPLTSGGSYEQYF. The CDR3 nucleotides read TGTGCCATCCGCCCCTTAACTAGCGGGGGGTCCTACGAGCAGTACTTC.